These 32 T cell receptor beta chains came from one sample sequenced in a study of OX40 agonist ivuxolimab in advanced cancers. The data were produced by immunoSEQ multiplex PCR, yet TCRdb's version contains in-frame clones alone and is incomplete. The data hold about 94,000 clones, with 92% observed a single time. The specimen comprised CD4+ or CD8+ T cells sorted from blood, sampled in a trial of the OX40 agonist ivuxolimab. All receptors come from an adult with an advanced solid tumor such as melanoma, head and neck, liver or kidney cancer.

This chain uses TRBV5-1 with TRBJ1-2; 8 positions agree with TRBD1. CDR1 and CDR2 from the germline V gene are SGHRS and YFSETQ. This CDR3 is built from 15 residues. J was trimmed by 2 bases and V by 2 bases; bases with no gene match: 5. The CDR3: CASSFLGQGNYGYTF. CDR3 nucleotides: TGCGCCAGCAGCTTCCTCGGACAGGGAAACTATGGCTACACCTTC.

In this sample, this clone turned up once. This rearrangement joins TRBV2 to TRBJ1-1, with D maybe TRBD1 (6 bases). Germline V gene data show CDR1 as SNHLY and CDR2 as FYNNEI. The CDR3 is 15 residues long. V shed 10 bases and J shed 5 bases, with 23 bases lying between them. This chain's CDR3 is CATEDVLGGATEAFF. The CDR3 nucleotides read TGTGCCACCGAGGACGTCCTTGGGGGCGCGACTGAAGCTTTCTTT.

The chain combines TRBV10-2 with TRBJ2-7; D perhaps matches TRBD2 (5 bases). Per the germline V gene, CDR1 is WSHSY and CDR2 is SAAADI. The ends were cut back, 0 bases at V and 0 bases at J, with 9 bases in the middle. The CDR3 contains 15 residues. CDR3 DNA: TGCGCCAGCAGTGAGTCGGCGGGTAACTCCTACGAGCAGTACTTC. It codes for CASSESAGNSYEQYF.

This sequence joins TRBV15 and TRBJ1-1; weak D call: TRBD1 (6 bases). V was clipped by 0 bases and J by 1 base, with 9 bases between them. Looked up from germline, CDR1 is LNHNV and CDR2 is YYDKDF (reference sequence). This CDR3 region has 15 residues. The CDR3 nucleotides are TGTGCCACCAGCAGAGAGACAGGTCCGAACACTGAAGCTTTCTTT. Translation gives CATSRETGPNTEAFF.

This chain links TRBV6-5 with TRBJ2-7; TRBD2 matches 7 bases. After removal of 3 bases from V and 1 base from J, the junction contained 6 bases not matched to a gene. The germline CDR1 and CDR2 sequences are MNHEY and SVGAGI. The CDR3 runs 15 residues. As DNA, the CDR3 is TGTGCCAGCAGTTATTTGGGGGGAGGGTCCTACGAGCAGTACTTC. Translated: CASSYLGGGSYEQYF.

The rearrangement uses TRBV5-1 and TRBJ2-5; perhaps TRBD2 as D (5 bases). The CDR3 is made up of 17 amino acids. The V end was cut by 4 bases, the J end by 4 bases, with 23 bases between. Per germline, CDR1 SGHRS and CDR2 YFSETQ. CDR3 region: CASSPEEEGFFPETQYF. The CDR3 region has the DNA TGCGCCAGCAGCCCGGAGGAAGAGGGCTTTTTTCCAGAGACCCAGTACTTC.

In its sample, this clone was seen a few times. This CDR3 is CSARGLEQYF. In DNA form, the CDR3 reads TGCAGTGCTAGAGGGTTGGAGCAGTACTTC. This rearrangement joins TRBV20-1 to TRBJ2-7; D is ambiguous. V lost 1 base and J 7 bases, leaving 5 bases between the germline ends. This CDR3 has 10 amino acids. Per the germline V gene, CDR1 is DFQATT and CDR2 is SNEGSKA (reference sequence).

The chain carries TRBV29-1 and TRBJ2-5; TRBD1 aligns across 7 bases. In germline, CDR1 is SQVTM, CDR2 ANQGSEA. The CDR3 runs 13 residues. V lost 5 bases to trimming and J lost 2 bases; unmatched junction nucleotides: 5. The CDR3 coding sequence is TGCAGCGTTCCCCCGGGACAGCAAGAGACCCAGTACTTC. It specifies CSVPPGQQETQYF.

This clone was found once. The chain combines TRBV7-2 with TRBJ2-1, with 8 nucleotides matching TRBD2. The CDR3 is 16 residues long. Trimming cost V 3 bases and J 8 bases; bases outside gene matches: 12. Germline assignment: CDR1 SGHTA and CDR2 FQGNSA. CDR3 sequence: CASSFPSGRAGDEQFF. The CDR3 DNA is TGTGCCAGCAGCTTTCCATCCGGGAGGGCCGGGGATGAGCAGTTCTTC.

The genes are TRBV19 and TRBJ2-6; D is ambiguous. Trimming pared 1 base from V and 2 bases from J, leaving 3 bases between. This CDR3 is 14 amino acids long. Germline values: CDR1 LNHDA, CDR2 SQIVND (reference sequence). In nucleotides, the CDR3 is TGTGCCAGTAGTATAGGGGCTGGGGCCAACGTCCTGACTTTC. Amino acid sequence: CASSIGAGANVLTF. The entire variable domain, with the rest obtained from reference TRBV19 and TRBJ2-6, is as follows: DGGITQSPKYLFRKEGQNVTLSCEQNLNHDAMYWYRQDPGQGLRLIYYSQIVNDFQKGDIAEGYSVSREKKESFPLTVTSAQKNPTAFYLCASSIGAGANVLTFGAGSRLTVL.

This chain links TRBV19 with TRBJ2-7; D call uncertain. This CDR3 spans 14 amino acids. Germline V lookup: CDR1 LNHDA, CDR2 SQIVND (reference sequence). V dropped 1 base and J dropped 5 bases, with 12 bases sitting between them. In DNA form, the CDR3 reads TGTGCCAGTAGTATAGTGTTGGGGATCGACGAGCAGTACTTC. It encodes CASSIVLGIDEQYF.

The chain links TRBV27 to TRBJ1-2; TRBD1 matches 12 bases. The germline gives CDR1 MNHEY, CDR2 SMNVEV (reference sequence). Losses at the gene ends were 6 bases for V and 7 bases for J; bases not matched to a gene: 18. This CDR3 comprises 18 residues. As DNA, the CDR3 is TGTGCCAGCAGGGGGTACTCGGGACAGGGGGCTGTAAAGGTTGGCTACACCTTC. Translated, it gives CASRGYSGQGAVKVGYTF.

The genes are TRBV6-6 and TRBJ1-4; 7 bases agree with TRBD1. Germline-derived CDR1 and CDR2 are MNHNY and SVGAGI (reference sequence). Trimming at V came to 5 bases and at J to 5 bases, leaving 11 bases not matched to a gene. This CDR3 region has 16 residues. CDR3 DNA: TGTGCCAGCAGTACACCGCGGACAGGCGTCAATGAAAAACTGTTTTTT. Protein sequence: CASSTPRTGVNEKLFF.

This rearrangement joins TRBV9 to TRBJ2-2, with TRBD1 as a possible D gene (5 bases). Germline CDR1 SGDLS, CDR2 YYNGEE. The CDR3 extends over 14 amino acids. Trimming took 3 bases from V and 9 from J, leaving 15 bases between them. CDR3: CASSENLGVRELFF. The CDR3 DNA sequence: TGTGCCAGCAGCGAAAATTTAGGGGTTCGGGAGCTGTTTTTT. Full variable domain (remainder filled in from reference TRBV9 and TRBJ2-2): DSGVTQTPKHLITATGQRVTLRCSPRSGDLSVYWYQQSLDQGLQFLIQYYNGEERAKGNILERFSAQQFPDLHSELNLSSLELGDSALYFCASSENLGVRELFFGEGSRLTVL.

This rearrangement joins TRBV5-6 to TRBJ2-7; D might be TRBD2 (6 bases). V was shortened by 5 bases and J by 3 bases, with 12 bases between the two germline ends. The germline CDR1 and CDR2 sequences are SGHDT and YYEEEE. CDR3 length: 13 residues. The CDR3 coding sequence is TGTGCCAGCAGGCCGGGAGTGGACTACGAGCAGTACTTC. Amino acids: CASRPGVDYEQYF.

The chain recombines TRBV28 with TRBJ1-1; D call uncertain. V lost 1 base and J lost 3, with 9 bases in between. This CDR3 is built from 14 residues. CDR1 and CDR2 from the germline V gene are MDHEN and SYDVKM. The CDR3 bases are TGTGCCAGCAGTTTATTGAGGGCCTACACTGAAGCTTTCTTT. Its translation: CASSLLRAYTEAFF.

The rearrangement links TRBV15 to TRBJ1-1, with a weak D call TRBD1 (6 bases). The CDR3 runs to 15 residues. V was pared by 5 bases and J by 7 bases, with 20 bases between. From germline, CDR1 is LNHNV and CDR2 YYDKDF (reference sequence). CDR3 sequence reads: CATSGQVGGRVEAFF. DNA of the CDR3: TGTGCCACCAGCGGCCAGGTCGGGGGGCGGGTTGAAGCTTTCTTT.

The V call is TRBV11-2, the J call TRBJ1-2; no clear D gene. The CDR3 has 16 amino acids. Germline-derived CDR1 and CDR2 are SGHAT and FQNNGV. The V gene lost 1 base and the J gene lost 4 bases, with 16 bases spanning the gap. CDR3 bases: TGTGCCAGCAGCTTAGCGGATGAAGGGAGTTTCTATGGCTACACCTTC. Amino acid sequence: CASSLADEGSFYGYTF.

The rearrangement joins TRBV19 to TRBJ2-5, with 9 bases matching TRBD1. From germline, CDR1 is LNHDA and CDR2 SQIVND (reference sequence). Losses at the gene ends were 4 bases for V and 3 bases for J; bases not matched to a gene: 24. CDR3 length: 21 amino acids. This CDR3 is CASSTPGTGLGTNGTEETQYF. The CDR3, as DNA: TGTGCCAGTAGTACCCCCGGGACAGGGTTGGGAACCAATGGAACCGAAGAGACCCAGTACTTC. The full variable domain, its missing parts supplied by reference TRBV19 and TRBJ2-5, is DGGITQSPKYLFRKEGQNVTLSCEQNLNHDAMYWYRQDPGQGLRLIYYSQIVNDFQKGDIAEGYSVSREKKESFPLTVTSAQKNPTAFYLCASSTPGTGLGTNGTEETQYFGPGTRLLVL.

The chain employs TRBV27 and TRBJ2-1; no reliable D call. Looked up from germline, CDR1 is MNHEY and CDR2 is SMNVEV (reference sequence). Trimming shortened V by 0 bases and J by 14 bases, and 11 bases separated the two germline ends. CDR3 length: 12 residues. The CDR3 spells CASSLSGFREFF. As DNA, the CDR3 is TGTGCCAGCAGTTTATCGGGTTTTAGGGAGTTCTTC.

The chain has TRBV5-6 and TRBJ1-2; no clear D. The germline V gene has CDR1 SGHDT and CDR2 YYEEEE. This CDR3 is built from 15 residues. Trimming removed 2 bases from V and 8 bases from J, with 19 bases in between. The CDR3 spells CASSFNPSGIGGYTF. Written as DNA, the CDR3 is TGTGCCAGCAGCTTTAATCCATCCGGGATCGGCGGCTACACCTTC. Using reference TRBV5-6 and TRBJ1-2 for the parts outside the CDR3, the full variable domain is DAGVTQSPTHLIKTRGQQVTLRCSPKSGHDTVSWYQQALGQGPQFIFQYYEEEERQRGNFPDRFSGHQFPNYSSELNVNALLLGDSALYLCASSFNPSGIGGYTFGSGTRLTVV.

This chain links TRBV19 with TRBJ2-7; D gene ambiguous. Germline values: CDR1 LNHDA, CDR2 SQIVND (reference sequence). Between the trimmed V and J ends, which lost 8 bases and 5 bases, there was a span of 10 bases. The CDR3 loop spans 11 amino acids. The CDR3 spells CASGVTHEQYF. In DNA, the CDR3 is TGTGCCAGTGGGGTCACCCACGAGCAGTACTTC.

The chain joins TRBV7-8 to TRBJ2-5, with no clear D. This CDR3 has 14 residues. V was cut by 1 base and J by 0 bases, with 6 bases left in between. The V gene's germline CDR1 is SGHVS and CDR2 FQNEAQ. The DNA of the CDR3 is TGTGCCAGCAGCTTAGGCAGGTACCAAGAGACCCAGTACTTC. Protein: CASSLGRYQETQYF.

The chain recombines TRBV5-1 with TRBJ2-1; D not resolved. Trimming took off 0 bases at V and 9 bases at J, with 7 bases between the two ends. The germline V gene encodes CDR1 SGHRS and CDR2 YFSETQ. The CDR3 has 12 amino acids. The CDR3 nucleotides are TGCGCCAGCAGCTTGGTTCTGGGTGAGCAGTTCTTC. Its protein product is CASSLVLGEQFF.

DNA for the CDR3: TGTGCCAGCAGCTTGACAGCCTCCTACGAGCAGTACTTC. Protein product: CASSLTASYEQYF. The J gene is TRBJ2-7, the V gene TRBV5-4; D is unclear. This CDR3 region has 13 residues. Trimming cost V 1 base and J 0 bases, with 5 bases left between them. Germline V gene sequence: CDR1 SGHNT, CDR2 YYREEE (reference sequence).

The CDR3 DNA is TGTGCCAGCAGCTCAGGACACCTCACAGATACGCAGTATTTT. Protein: CASSSGHLTDTQYF. The gene calls are TRBV13 and TRBJ2-3; D may be TRBD1 (5 bases). Trimming took 4 bases from V and 2 from J, leaving 10 bases between them. This CDR3 region has 14 residues. Germline V gives CDR1 PRHDT, CDR2 FYEKMQ (reference sequence).

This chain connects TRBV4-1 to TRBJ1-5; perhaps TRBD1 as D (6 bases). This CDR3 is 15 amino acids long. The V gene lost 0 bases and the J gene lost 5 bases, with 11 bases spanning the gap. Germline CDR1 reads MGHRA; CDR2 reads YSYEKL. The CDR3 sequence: CASSQDQGSDQPQHF. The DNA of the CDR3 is TGCGCCAGCAGCCAAGATCAGGGGTCGGATCAGCCCCAGCATTTT.

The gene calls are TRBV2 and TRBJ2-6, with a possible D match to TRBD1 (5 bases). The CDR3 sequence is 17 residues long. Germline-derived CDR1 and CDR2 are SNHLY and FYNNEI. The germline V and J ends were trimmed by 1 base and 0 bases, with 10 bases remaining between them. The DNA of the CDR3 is TGTGCCAGCAGTGAAGGCGAAGGGGCCTCTGGGGCCAACGTCCTGACTTTC. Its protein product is CASSEGEGASGANVLTF.

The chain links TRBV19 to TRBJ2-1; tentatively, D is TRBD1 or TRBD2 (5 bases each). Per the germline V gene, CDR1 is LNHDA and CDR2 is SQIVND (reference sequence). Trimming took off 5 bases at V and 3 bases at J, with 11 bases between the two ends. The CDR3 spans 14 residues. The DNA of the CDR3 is TGTGCCAGTAGTGTGGGGACGTACTACAATGAGCAGTTCTTC. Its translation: CASSVGTYYNEQFF.

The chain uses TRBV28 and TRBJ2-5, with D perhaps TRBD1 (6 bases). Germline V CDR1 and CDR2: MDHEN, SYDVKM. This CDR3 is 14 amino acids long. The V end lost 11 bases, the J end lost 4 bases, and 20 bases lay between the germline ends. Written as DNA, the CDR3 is TGTGCCGAAGGGACATCGTGGGATAGAGAGACCCAGTACTTC. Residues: CAEGTSWDRETQYF.

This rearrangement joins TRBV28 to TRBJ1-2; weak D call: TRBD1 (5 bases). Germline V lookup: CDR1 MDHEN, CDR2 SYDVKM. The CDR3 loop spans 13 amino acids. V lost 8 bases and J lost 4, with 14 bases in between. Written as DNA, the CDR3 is TGTGCCAGCGGGGGGACGGCAGTCTATGGCTACACCTTC. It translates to CASGGTAVYGYTF.

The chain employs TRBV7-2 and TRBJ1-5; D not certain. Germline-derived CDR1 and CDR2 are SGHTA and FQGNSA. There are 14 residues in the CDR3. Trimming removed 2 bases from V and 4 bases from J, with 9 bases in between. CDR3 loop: CASSLTGVNQPQHF. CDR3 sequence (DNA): TGTGCCAGCAGCTTAACTGGGGTAAATCAGCCCCAGCATTTT.